This TCR beta chain was recovered during a study of T cell repertoires in cytomegalovirus infection. Regarding this clonotype: Its antigen is undetermined.

General study results and limits: The cumulative frequency of public TCR beta families identified carriers of CMV plus the relevant HLA.

TCRdb used MiXCR to reprocess the reads, holding one entry per CDR3 protein. The data contain about 530,000 distinct CDR3 sequences, about 25% of them singletons. The trim removed 3 bases at V and 4 bases at J, leaving 6 bases unmatched. The CDR3 has 16 residues. Germline V gene sequence: CDR1 LNHDA, CDR2 SQIVND (reference sequence). The clonotype was recovered from a human donor in good health (CMV status not recorded). Some clones in this sample may be carry-over from other donors' samples. The sample was PBMCs. The chain links TRBV19 to TRBJ1-5; 10 bases map to TRBD1. CDR3 loop: CASSMRQGAWNQPQHF. CDR3 DNA sequence: TGTGCCAGTAGTATGAGACAGGGGGCATGGAATCAGCCCCAGCATTTT.